This passage covers 23 T cell receptor beta chains from one sample sequenced in a study of shared clonotypes between healthy human individuals (dated by TCRdb to 2018 to 2021). Libraries were constructed by the immunoSEQ multiplex PCR assay. TCRdb limited this immuneACCESS table to in-frame rearrangements with V and J called. A share of clones is missing; checked studies link under half to unresolved V genes, and the rest is unexplained. This sample gives 2,500,000 or so clones in total; roughly nine tenths of them show up just once. Around 0.15% of the sample is in the top ten clones. The specimen sequenced was naive CD4+ T cells sorted from blood. Explained via the paper, the cell subset or site label denotes: CD45RA+ positively selected. The origin of the receptors is a man between 18 and 29 years old in good health.

Comments on this clone: At one boundary the junction diverges from the germline segment, which might be a read error. The chain employs TRBV6-5 and TRBJ2-7, with D possibly TRBD2 on 5 matching bases. The germline V gene encodes CDR1 MNHEY and CDR2 SVGAGI. The CDR3 has 14 residues. CDR3: CASSYSNGIRNAEF. The CDR3 DNA reads TGTGCCAGCAGTTACTCGAACGGGATACGGAATGCGGAGTTC.

The chain uses TRBV5-1 and TRBJ2-3; tentative D call: TRBD2 (5 bases). Deletions cut 4 bases from V and 4 bases from J, with 13 bases between. Germline-derived CDR1 and CDR2 are SGHRS and YFSETQ. CDR3 length equals 14 residues. The CDR3 DNA reads as TGCGCCAGCAGCCCGCGGGTCGGCCCAGATACGCAGTATTTT. This translates into CASSPRVGPDTQYF.

V usage is TRBV25-1 and J usage is TRBJ1-4; TRBD1 might be the D (5 bases). This CDR3 comprises 15 residues. With 2 bases removed from V and 6 bases from J, the gap between germline ends came to 13 bases. Germline CDR1 reads MGHDK; CDR2 reads SYGVNS. The CDR3 DNA sequence: TGTGCCAGCAGTGAAGCGGCAGGGTCGTATGAAAAACTGTTTTTT. This codes for CASSEAAGSYEKLFF.

V and J are TRBV11-3 and TRBJ2-1; 7 positions match TRBD2. The length of the CDR3 is 16 residues. V lost 5 bases and J lost 4; bases outside the gene matches: 11. In germline, CDR1 is SGHNT, CDR2 YENEEA. Written as DNA, the CDR3 is TGTGCCAGCAGCCAACCGTCTAGCGGAAAATACAATGAGCAGTTCTTC. Translation: CASSQPSSGKYNEQFF. The variable domain in full, with the rest retrieved from reference TRBV11-3 and TRBJ2-1, is EAGVVQSPRYKIIEKKQPVAFWCNPISGHNTLYWYLQNLGQGPELLIRYENEEAVDDSQLPKDRFSAERLKGVDSTLKIQPAELGDSAVYLCASSQPSSGKYNEQFFGPGTRLTVL.

As for this clone: Other DNA sequences in the sample encode the same CDR3. The chain combines TRBV5-1 with TRBJ1-4; D is ambiguous. V lost 0 bases and J 0 bases, leaving 12 bases between the germline ends. Germline V lookup: CDR1 SGHRS, CDR2 YFSETQ. The CDR3 sequence is 17 residues long. DNA of the CDR3: TGCGCCAGCAGCTTGGAAGGACGGGTTGCAACTAATGAAAAACTGTTTTTT. Translated, it gives CASSLEGRVATNEKLFF.

The chain employs TRBV18 and TRBJ2-2; no definite D call. CDR3 length equals 12 residues. Trimming left V 5 bases short and J 10 bases short, with 11 bases between. Germline V gene data show CDR1 as KGHSH and CDR2 as LQKENI. CDR3 in DNA: TGTGCCAGCTCATTCGGTCAGGAGGAGCTGTTTTTT. Amino acids: CASSFGQEELFF. The whole variable domain, filled in from reference TRBV18 and TRBJ2-2, reads NAGVMQNPRHLVRRRGQEARLRCSPMKGHSHVYWYRQLPEEGLKFMVYLQKENIIDESGMPKERFSAEFPKEGPSILRIQQVVRGDSAAYFCASSFGQEELFFGEGSRLTVL.

The chain is built from TRBV7-2 and TRBJ2-7, with 7 bases matching TRBD2. The CDR3 runs to 15 residues. CDR1 and CDR2 from the germline V gene are SGHTA and FQGNSA. Germline trimming cut 0 bases from V and 2 bases from J; bases unmatched to any gene: 4. The CDR3 coding sequence is TGTGCCAGCAGCTTAGCGGTCGGGGGGACCTACGAGCAGTACTTC. Encoded protein: CASSLAVGGTYEQYF.

The chain recombines TRBV6-5 with TRBJ1-6; no reliable D call. Germline CDR1 MNHEY, CDR2 SVGAGI. The V and J ends lost 1 base and 7 bases respectively, with 8 bases between them. This CDR3 comprises 14 residues. CDR3 protein: CASSYLGENSPLHF. CDR3 in DNA: TGTGCCAGCAGTTACTTGGGAGAGAATTCACCCCTCCACTTT.

In its sample, this clone was seen a few times. The chain couples TRBV19 to TRBJ1-5; no clear D. The CDR3 extends over 16 amino acids. V lost 5 bases, J lost 2 bases, and 16 bases lay in between. Germline loops: CDR1 LNHDA, CDR2 SQIVND (reference sequence). CDR3 bases: TGTGCCAGTAGTCTCCATCACGTATCGGGCAATCAGCCCCAGCATTTT. This codes for CASSLHHVSGNQPQHF.

The count of this clone is one. This sequence joins TRBV30 and TRBJ1-1; tentatively, D is TRBD1 (6 bases). The CDR3 length is 17 residues. The V end was cut by 2 bases, the J end by 1 base, with 20 bases between. CDR1 GTSNPN and CDR2 SVGIG come from the germline V gene (reference sequence). CDR3 nucleotide sequence: TGTGCCTGGAGTATCGGACAGACAAGCATATCGAACACTGAAGCTTTCTTT. Translated: CAWSIGQTSISNTEAFF.

The V gene is TRBV6-6, the J gene TRBJ1-2, with D possibly being TRBD1 (5 bases). The CDR3 sequence is 16 residues long. Trimming pared 6 bases from V and 2 bases from J, leaving 19 bases between. Germline assignment: CDR1 MNHNY and CDR2 SVGAGI (reference sequence). The CDR3 here is CASSQSNGGFNYGYTF. The CDR3 DNA reads TGTGCCAGCAGCCAATCTAATGGGGGATTCAACTATGGCTACACCTTC.

This rearrangement joins TRBV7-2 to TRBJ2-3; 7 bases align to TRBD1. The ends lost 10 bases at V and 1 base at J; junction bases unmatched: 5. This CDR3 spans 13 amino acids. Germline V gene data show CDR1 as SGHTA and CDR2 as FQGNSA. As DNA, the CDR3 is TGTGCCAAGTTTGGGACAGGCACAGATACGCAGTATTTT. This gives the protein CAKFGTGTDTQYF.

This chain joins TRBV6-4 and TRBJ2-1, with 7 bases lining up with TRBD2. CDR1 is MRHNA, CDR2 SNTAGT, per germline. The trim removed 3 bases at V and 10 bases at J, leaving 6 bases unmatched. The CDR3 runs 13 residues. CDR3 DNA sequence: TGTGCCAGCAGTGAGGAGCTTAGCGGGGAGCAGTTCTTC. Translated: CASSEELSGEQFF.

This clone appeared once. The chain couples TRBV7-2 to TRBJ2-7; 7 bases agree with TRBD2. Germline lookup yields CDR1 SGHTA and CDR2 FQGNSA. J lost 8 bases, V lost 1 base, and 11 bases had no gene match. The length of the CDR3 is 15 residues. CDR3 loop: CASSLGLAREGQQYF. In DNA, the CDR3 is TGTGCCAGCAGCTTAGGACTAGCCAGAGAGGGGCAGCAGTACTTC.

This chain uses TRBV28 with TRBJ2-3, with D uncertain. V was trimmed by 2 bases and J by 3 bases, leaving 9 bases between them. Germline loops: CDR1 MDHEN, CDR2 SYDVKM. The CDR3 contains 14 residues. The CDR3 reads CASSLQDVTDTQYF. The CDR3 nucleotides are TGTGCCAGCAGTTTACAGGACGTAACAGATACGCAGTATTTT.

The V call is TRBV7-3, the J call TRBJ1-6, with D perhaps matching TRBD1 (5 bases). The V gene's germline CDR1 is SGHTA and CDR2 FQGTGA. With 2 bases removed from V and 9 bases from J, the gap between germline ends came to 14 bases. The CDR3 contains 15 residues. Written as DNA, the CDR3 is TGTGCCAGCAGCTTAGGCGGGGTAAGGGGTTCACCCCTCCACTTT. It codes for CASSLGGVRGSPLHF.

The chain carries TRBV5-1 and TRBJ2-7; 8 positions match TRBD2. J was trimmed by 3 bases and V by 1 base; bases with no gene match: 9. The germline gives CDR1 SGHRS, CDR2 YFSETQ. CDR3 length equals 16 residues. CDR3 sequence (DNA): TGCGCCAGCAGCTTGAGCGGGGGCGCGTTTATCTACGAGCAGTACTTC. Translation gives CASSLSGGAFIYEQYF.

The genes are TRBV19 and TRBJ2-1; D may be TRBD2 (7 bases). The CDR3 sequence is 16 residues long. Trimming took 4 bases from V and 2 from J, leaving 15 bases between them. CDR1 and CDR2 (germline): LNHDA, SQIVND (reference sequence). The CDR3 protein is CASSKVEGGPYNEQFF. The CDR3 DNA follows: TGTGCCAGTAGTAAGGTGGAGGGGGGGCCCTACAATGAGCAGTTCTTC.

This clone came up once. This chain uses TRBV18 with TRBJ2-1; D tentatively fits TRBD1 or TRBD2 (7 bases each). Germline CDR1 KGHSH, CDR2 LQKENI. The CDR3 contains 14 residues. Trimming stripped 3 bases from V and 6 bases from J, with 12 bases between. CDR3 bases: TGTGCCAGCTCACCTTCCAGGGGGGGCAATGAGCAGTTCTTC. Its translation is CASSPSRGGNEQFF.

The chain employs TRBV7-9 and TRBJ2-7; D gene unclear. Between the trimmed V and J ends, which lost 1 base and 0 bases, there was a span of 13 bases. CDR1 and CDR2 from the germline V gene are SEHNR and FQNEAQ (reference sequence). The CDR3 consists of 16 residues. CDR3 coding DNA: TGTGCCAGCAGCTTAGTAGTACTGGGCAGCTCCTACGAGCAGTACTTC. This sequence encodes CASSLVVLGSSYEQYF.

The genes are TRBV6-1 and TRBJ1-2, with 11 bases identical to TRBD1. The CDR3 is 14 residues long. V lost 7 bases and J lost 8; bases outside the gene matches: 9. Looked up from germline, CDR1 is MNHNS and CDR2 is SASEGT. The CDR3 sequence is CASTQWTGGLGYTF. The CDR3 bases are TGTGCCAGCACCCAATGGACAGGGGGCTTGGGCTACACCTTC.

The gene calls are TRBV28 and TRBJ2-2; the D call may be TRBD1 or TRBD2 (5 bases each). The V end was cut by 7 bases, the J end by 9 bases, with 9 bases between. CDR1 and CDR2 from the germline V gene are MDHEN and SYDVKM. There are 11 residues in the CDR3. The CDR3 reads CASTEGRELFF. The CDR3 DNA follows: TGTGCCAGCACCGAGGGGCGGGAGCTGTTTTTT.

This clone was seen only once. The same CDR3 can be traced to other DNA sequences in this sample. This chain joins TRBV18 and TRBJ2-7; 8 nucleotides line up with TRBD2. Losses at the gene ends were 3 bases for V and 1 base for J; bases not matched to a gene: 5. Germline values: CDR1 KGHSH, CDR2 LQKENI. This CDR3 has 15 amino acids. This CDR3 reads CASSPSSGGSYEQYF. CDR3 nucleotide sequence: TGTGCCAGCTCACCGTCGAGCGGGGGTTCCTACGAGCAGTACTTC.